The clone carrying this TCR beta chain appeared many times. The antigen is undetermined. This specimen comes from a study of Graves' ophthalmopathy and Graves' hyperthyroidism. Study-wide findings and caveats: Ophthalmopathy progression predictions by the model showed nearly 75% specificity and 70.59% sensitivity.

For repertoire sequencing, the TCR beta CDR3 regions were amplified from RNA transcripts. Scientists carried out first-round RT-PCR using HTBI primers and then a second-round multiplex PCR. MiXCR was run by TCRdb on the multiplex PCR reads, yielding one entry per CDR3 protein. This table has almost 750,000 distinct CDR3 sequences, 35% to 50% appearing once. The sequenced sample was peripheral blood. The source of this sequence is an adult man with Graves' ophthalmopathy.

The CDR3 loop reads CSVEPGQDSGNTIYF. The CDR3 bases are TGCAGCGTTGAACCGGGACAGGACTCTGGAAACACCATATATTTT. V and J are TRBV29-1 and TRBJ1-3, with 8 bases identical to TRBD1. The CDR3 sequence is 15 residues long. Germline V gives CDR1 SQVTM, CDR2 ANQGSEA. Trimming removed 2 bases from V and 0 bases from J; junction bases left unmatched: 3.